This entry features one TCR beta chain sequence. The data are from a study of shared clonotypes between healthy human individuals. The CDR3 contains 14 residues. Germline V gene data show CDR1 as SGHRS and CDR2 as YFSETQ. V lost 5 bases and J 2 bases, leaving 12 bases between the germline ends. Clones were read by immunoSEQ multiplex PCR, and TCRdb kept only the in-frame ones, dropping some. Here the sample spans a few million clones, approximately 90% being singletons. The rearrangement uses TRBV5-1 and TRBJ2-3; no clear D. Sequencing used naive CD4+ T cells sorted from blood. Specified subset: CD45RA+ positively selected. The clonotype comes from a young man in good health. The CDR3 loop is CASRVGPLTDTQYF. The CDR3 bases are TGCGCCAGCAGGGTAGGACCGCTCACAGATACGCAGTATTTT.